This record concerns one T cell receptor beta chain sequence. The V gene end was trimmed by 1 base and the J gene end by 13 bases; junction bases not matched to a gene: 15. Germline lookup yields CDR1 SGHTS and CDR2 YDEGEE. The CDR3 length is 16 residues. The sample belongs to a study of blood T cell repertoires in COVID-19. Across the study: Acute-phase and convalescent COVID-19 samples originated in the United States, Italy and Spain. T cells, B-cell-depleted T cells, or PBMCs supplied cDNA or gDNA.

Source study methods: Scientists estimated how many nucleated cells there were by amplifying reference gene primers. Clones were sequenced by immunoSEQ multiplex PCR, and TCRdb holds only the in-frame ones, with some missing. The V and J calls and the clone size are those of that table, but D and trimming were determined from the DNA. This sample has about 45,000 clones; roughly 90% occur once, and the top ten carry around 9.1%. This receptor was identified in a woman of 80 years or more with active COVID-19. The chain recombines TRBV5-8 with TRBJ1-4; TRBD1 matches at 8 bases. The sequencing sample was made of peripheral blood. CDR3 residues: CASSLILGQGPLGLFF. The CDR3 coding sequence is TGTGCCAGCAGCTTGATCTTAGGACAGGGTCCCCTCGGACTGTTTTTT.